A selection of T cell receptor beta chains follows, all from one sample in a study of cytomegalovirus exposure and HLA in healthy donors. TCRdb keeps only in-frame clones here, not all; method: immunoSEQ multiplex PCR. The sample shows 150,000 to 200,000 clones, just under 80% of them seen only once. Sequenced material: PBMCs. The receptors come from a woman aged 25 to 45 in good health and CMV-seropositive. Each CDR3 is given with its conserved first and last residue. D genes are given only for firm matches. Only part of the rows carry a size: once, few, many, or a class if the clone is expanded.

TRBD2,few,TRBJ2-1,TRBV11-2,CASSPRLAGVYNEQFF,TGTGCCAGCAGCCCCCGTTTAGCGGGAGTCTACAATGAGCAGTTCTTC
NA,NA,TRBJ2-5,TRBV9,CASSSLQGWETQYF,TGTGCCAGCAGCTCCCTGCAGGGCTGGGAGACCCAGTACTTC
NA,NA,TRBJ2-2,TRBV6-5,CASSVMWGDTGELFF,TGTGCCAGCAGTGTAATGTGGGGGGACACCGGGGAGCTGTTTTTT
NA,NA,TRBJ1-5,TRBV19,CASKQQASNQPQHF,TGTGCCAGTAAACAACAGGCAAGCAATCAGCCCCAGCATTTT
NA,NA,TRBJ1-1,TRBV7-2,CASSFLSYLNTEAFF,TGTGCCAGCAGCTTCCTTTCCTATCTGAACACTGAAGCTTTCTTT
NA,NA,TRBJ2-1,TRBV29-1,CSVSEGYNEQFF,TGCAGCGTTTCTGAGGGCTACAATGAGCAGTTCTTC
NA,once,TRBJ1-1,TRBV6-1,CASSARGAATEAFF,TGTGCCAGCAGTGCCCGGGGGGCGGCCACTGAAGCTTTCTTT
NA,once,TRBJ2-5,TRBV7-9,CASSRGGAETQYF,TGTGCCAGCAGCCGCGGCGGCGCGGAGACCCAGTACTTC
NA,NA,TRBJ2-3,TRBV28,CASSRGDTQYF,TGTGCCAGCAGCCGGGGGGATACGCAGTATTTT
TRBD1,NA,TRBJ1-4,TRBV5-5,CASSLGDRGRTNEKLFF,TGTGCCAGCAGCTTGGGGGACAGGGGGCGAACTAATGAAAAACTGTTTTTT
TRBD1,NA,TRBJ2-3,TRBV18,CASSPEDRETDTQYF,TGTGCCAGCTCACCCGAAGACAGGGAAACAGATACGCAGTATTTT
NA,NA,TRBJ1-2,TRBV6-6,CASRPYPGQSYGYTF,TGTGCCAGCAGACCGTATCCGGGACAAAGCTATGGCTACACCTTC
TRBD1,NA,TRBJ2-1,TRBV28,CGYSTGLFSYNEQFF,TGTGGCTATTCGACAGGGCTCTTCTCCTACAATGAGCAGTTCTTC
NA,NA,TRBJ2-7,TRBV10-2,CASSDHPRLYEQYF,TGCGCCAGCAGTGACCACCCGCGCCTCTACGAGCAGTACTTC
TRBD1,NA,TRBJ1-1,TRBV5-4,CASSRPQGAATEAFF,TGTGCCAGCAGCCGACCACAGGGGGCCGCCACTGAAGCTTTCTTT
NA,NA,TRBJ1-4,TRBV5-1,CASSLGGPTNEKLFF,TGCGCCAGCAGCTTGGGGGGGCCAACTAATGAAAAACTGTTTTTT
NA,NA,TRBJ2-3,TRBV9,CASSVTTGNTDTQYF,TGTGCCAGCAGCGTCACGACTGGAAACACAGATACGCAGTATTTT
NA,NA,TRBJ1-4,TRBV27,CASSSPPDSKLFF,TGTGCCAGCAGTTCCCCCCCCGACAGCAAACTGTTTTTT
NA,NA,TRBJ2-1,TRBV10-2,CASSEVVEDQFF,TGCGCCAGCAGTGAGGTAGTTGAGGATCAGTTCTTC
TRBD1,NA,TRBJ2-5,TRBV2,CASSEFGQGAETQYF,TGTGCCAGCAGTGAATTTGGACAGGGGGCTGAGACCCAGTACTTC
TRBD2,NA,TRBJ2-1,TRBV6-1,CASNQREQGEQFF,TGTGCCAGCAACCAGCGGGAGCAAGGTGAGCAGTTCTTC
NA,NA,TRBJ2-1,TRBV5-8,CASNPTGEINEQFF,TGTGCCAGCAACCCCACGGGAGAAATCAATGAGCAGTTCTTC
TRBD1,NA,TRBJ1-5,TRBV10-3,CATYDRAGQPQHF,TGTGCCACCTACGACAGGGCTGGTCAGCCCCAGCATTTT
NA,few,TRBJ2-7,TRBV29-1,CSVIVRLSSYEQYF,TGCAGCGTCATAGTTAGACTGAGCTCCTACGAGCAGTACTTC
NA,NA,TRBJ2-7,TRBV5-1,CASSWPVRTGVDEQYF,TGCGCCAGCAGCTGGCCCGTTAGAACGGGAGTTGACGAGCAGTACTTC
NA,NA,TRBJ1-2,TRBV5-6,CASSLGSGYTF,TGTGCCAGCAGCTTGGGAAGCGGCTACACCTTC
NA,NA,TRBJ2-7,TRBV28,CASSLVQGIGEQYF,TGTGCCAGCAGTTTAGTGCAGGGGATCGGCGAGCAGTACTTC
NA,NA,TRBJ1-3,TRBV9,CASSVDLGASVGNTIYF,TGTGCCAGCAGCGTAGATTTGGGGGCGTCTGTTGGAAACACCATATATTTT
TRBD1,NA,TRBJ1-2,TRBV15,CATSRTGTAYGYTF,TGTGCCACCAGCAGGACCGGGACAGCCTATGGCTACACCTTC
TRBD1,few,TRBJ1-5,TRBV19,CASTQGANQPQHF,TGTGCCAGTACCCAGGGGGCTAATCAGCCCCAGCATTTT
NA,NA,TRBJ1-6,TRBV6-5,CASGTPGFYNSPLHF,TGTGCCAGCGGAACCCCGGGATTTTATAATTCACCCCTCCACTTT
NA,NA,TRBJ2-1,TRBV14,CASSQGTYDYNEQFF,TGTGCCAGCAGCCAAGGTACCTACGACTACAATGAGCAGTTCTTC
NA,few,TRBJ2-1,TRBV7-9,CASSDRTGTTYNEQFF,TGTGCCAGCAGCGACCGTACAGGGACCACCTACAATGAGCAGTTCTTC
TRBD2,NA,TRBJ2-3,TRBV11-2,CASSFGLAGGPSTDTQYF,TGTGCCAGCAGCTTTGGACTAGCGGGAGGTCCTAGCACAGATACGCAGTATTTT
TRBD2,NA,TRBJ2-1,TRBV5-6,CASSDSGRSYNEQFF,TGTGCCAGCAGCGATAGCGGGAGATCGTACAATGAGCAGTTCTTC
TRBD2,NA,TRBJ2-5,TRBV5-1,CASSLTSGWGSQYF,TGCGCCAGCAGCTTGACTAGCGGGTGGGGATCCCAGTACTTC
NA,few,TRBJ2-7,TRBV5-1,CASSSFGHEQYF,TGCGCCAGCAGCTCGTTTGGGCACGAGCAGTACTTC
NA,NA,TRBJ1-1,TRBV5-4,CASSFSRVEAFF,TGTGCCAGCAGCTTCTCCAGGGTTGAAGCTTTCTTT
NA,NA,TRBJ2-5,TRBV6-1,CASSEYPETQYF,TGTGCCAGCAGTGAATATCCAGAGACCCAGTACTTC
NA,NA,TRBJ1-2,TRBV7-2,CASSLAHKGKQGYTF,TGTGCCAGCAGCTTAGCGCATAAGGGGAAGCAAGGCTACACCTTC
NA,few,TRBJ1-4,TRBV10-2,CASSEVTEEKLFF,TGCGCCAGCAGTGAGGTGACGGAGGAAAAACTGTTTTTT
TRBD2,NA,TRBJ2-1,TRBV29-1,CSVGASGTTSSYNEQFF,TGCAGCGTTGGGGCGTCCGGGACTACATCTTCCTACAATGAGCAGTTCTTC
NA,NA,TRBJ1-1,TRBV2,CASAEARNAEAFF,TGTGCCAGCGCTGAGGCCCGCAACGCTGAAGCTTTCTTT
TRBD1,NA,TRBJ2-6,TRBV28,CASTDRVGANVLTF,TGTGCCAGCACCGACAGGGTCGGGGCCAACGTCCTGACTTTC
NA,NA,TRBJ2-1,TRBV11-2,CASSLGAGLNNEQFF,TGTGCCAGCAGCTTAGGGGCGGGTCTCAACAATGAGCAGTTCTTC
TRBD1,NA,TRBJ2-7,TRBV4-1,CASKAHGQGQYEQYF,TGCGCCAGTAAAGCTCATGGACAGGGGCAGTACGAGCAGTACTTC
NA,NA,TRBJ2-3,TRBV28,CASTDTTDTQYF,TGTGCCAGCACGGACACTACAGATACGCAGTATTTT
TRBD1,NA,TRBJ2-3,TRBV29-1,CSGQTGASTDTQYF,TGCAGCGGCCAGACAGGGGCCAGCACAGATACGCAGTATTTT
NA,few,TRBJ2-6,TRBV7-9,CASSLFWSAGANVLTF,TGTGCCAGCAGCTTATTCTGGTCAGCTGGGGCCAACGTCCTGACTTTC
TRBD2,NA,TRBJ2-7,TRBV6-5,CASSWTSGRYEQYF,TGTGCCAGCAGCTGGACTAGCGGGAGATACGAGCAGTACTTC
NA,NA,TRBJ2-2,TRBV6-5,CASSLLAGSGELFF,TGTGCCAGCAGTCTGTTGGCGGGGTCCGGGGAGCTGTTTTTT
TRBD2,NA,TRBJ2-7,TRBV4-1,CASSQGNVAGVGEQYF,TGCGCCAGCAGCCAAGGAAACGTAGCGGGAGTCGGCGAGCAGTACTTC
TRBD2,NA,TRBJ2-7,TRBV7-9,CASSLGLAGEGNSYEQYF,TGTGCCAGCAGCTTAGGACTAGCGGGAGAGGGGAACTCCTACGAGCAGTACTTC
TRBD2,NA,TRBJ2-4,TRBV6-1,CASTRSGVDKNIQYF,TGTGCCAGCACTCGTAGCGGGGTTGACAAAAACATTCAGTACTTC